This paragraph reports one T cell receptor (beta chain). Its antigen is unknown. A junction end diverges from the germline sequence, so it may reflect a read error. Profiled with immunoSEQ multiplex PCR; TCRdb holds only in-frame clones, not every one. The sample has some 170,000 clones; around nine tenths are singletons. This specimen belongs to a study of T cell responses to AZD1222 COVID-19 vaccine. Study-level findings and limits: Variant regions that are unmutated are reportedly the target of nearly half of spike-specific TCRs. White British ancestry dominated among donors, who included more females, and clonal diversity was possibly underestimated.

This CDR3 spans 15 amino acids. Per germline, CDR1 SSHAT and CDR2 FNYEAQ (reference sequence). Sequenced material: peripheral blood, taken on day 0 of AZD1222 vaccination. This clonotype was sampled from an adult in good health. The chain recombines TRBV7-7 with TRBJ2-1; TRBD1 matches at 10 bases. CDR3: CASSRRQGALDEQFF. In DNA, the CDR3 is TGTGCTAGCAGCCGGAGACAGGGGGCTCTGGATGAGCAGTTCTTC. The variable domain in full, completed from reference TRBV7-7 and TRBJ2-1, reads GAGVSQSPRYKVTKRGQDVTLRCDPISSHATLYWYQQALGQGPEFLTYFNYEAQPDKSGLPSDRFSAERPEGSISTLTIQRTEQRDSAMYRCASSRRQGALDEQFFGPGTRLTVL.